One TCR beta chain is described in this entry. As yet, its antigen is unknown. This entry comes from a study of T cells in localized non-small cell lung cancer. Study findings and constraints: The appearance of a median approximately 57 of the top 100 tumor clones was seen in adjacent lung. Heterogeneity is still possible, as just one tumor region was sequenced. Exceeding tumor, uninvolved adjacent lung had the highest T cell clonality.

Per germline, CDR1 SGDLS and CDR2 YYNGEE. This CDR3 is built from 14 residues. The V end was cut by 0 bases, the J end by 4 bases, with 8 bases between. Generated by immunoSEQ multiplex PCR, the TCRdb table keeps only in-frame clones and is missing some. Of roughly 77,000 clones listed, 88% are singletons. The chain couples TRBV9 to TRBJ1-5; D unclear. This receptor was obtained from a woman aged 35 to 70 with stage I squamous cell lung carcinoma. The sample was peripheral blood, taken before any cancer treatment. Here the CDR3 DNA reads TGTGCCAGCAGCGTAGGTCCCGGGAATCAGCCCCAGCATTTT. This codes for CASSVGPGNQPQHF. Looking up the rest from reference TRBV9 and TRBJ1-5 gives the full variable domain: DSGVTQTPKHLITATGQRVTLRCSPRSGDLSVYWYQQSLDQGLQFLIQYYNGEERAKGNILERFSAQQFPDLHSELNLSSLELGDSALYFCASSVGPGNQPQHFGDGTRLSIL.